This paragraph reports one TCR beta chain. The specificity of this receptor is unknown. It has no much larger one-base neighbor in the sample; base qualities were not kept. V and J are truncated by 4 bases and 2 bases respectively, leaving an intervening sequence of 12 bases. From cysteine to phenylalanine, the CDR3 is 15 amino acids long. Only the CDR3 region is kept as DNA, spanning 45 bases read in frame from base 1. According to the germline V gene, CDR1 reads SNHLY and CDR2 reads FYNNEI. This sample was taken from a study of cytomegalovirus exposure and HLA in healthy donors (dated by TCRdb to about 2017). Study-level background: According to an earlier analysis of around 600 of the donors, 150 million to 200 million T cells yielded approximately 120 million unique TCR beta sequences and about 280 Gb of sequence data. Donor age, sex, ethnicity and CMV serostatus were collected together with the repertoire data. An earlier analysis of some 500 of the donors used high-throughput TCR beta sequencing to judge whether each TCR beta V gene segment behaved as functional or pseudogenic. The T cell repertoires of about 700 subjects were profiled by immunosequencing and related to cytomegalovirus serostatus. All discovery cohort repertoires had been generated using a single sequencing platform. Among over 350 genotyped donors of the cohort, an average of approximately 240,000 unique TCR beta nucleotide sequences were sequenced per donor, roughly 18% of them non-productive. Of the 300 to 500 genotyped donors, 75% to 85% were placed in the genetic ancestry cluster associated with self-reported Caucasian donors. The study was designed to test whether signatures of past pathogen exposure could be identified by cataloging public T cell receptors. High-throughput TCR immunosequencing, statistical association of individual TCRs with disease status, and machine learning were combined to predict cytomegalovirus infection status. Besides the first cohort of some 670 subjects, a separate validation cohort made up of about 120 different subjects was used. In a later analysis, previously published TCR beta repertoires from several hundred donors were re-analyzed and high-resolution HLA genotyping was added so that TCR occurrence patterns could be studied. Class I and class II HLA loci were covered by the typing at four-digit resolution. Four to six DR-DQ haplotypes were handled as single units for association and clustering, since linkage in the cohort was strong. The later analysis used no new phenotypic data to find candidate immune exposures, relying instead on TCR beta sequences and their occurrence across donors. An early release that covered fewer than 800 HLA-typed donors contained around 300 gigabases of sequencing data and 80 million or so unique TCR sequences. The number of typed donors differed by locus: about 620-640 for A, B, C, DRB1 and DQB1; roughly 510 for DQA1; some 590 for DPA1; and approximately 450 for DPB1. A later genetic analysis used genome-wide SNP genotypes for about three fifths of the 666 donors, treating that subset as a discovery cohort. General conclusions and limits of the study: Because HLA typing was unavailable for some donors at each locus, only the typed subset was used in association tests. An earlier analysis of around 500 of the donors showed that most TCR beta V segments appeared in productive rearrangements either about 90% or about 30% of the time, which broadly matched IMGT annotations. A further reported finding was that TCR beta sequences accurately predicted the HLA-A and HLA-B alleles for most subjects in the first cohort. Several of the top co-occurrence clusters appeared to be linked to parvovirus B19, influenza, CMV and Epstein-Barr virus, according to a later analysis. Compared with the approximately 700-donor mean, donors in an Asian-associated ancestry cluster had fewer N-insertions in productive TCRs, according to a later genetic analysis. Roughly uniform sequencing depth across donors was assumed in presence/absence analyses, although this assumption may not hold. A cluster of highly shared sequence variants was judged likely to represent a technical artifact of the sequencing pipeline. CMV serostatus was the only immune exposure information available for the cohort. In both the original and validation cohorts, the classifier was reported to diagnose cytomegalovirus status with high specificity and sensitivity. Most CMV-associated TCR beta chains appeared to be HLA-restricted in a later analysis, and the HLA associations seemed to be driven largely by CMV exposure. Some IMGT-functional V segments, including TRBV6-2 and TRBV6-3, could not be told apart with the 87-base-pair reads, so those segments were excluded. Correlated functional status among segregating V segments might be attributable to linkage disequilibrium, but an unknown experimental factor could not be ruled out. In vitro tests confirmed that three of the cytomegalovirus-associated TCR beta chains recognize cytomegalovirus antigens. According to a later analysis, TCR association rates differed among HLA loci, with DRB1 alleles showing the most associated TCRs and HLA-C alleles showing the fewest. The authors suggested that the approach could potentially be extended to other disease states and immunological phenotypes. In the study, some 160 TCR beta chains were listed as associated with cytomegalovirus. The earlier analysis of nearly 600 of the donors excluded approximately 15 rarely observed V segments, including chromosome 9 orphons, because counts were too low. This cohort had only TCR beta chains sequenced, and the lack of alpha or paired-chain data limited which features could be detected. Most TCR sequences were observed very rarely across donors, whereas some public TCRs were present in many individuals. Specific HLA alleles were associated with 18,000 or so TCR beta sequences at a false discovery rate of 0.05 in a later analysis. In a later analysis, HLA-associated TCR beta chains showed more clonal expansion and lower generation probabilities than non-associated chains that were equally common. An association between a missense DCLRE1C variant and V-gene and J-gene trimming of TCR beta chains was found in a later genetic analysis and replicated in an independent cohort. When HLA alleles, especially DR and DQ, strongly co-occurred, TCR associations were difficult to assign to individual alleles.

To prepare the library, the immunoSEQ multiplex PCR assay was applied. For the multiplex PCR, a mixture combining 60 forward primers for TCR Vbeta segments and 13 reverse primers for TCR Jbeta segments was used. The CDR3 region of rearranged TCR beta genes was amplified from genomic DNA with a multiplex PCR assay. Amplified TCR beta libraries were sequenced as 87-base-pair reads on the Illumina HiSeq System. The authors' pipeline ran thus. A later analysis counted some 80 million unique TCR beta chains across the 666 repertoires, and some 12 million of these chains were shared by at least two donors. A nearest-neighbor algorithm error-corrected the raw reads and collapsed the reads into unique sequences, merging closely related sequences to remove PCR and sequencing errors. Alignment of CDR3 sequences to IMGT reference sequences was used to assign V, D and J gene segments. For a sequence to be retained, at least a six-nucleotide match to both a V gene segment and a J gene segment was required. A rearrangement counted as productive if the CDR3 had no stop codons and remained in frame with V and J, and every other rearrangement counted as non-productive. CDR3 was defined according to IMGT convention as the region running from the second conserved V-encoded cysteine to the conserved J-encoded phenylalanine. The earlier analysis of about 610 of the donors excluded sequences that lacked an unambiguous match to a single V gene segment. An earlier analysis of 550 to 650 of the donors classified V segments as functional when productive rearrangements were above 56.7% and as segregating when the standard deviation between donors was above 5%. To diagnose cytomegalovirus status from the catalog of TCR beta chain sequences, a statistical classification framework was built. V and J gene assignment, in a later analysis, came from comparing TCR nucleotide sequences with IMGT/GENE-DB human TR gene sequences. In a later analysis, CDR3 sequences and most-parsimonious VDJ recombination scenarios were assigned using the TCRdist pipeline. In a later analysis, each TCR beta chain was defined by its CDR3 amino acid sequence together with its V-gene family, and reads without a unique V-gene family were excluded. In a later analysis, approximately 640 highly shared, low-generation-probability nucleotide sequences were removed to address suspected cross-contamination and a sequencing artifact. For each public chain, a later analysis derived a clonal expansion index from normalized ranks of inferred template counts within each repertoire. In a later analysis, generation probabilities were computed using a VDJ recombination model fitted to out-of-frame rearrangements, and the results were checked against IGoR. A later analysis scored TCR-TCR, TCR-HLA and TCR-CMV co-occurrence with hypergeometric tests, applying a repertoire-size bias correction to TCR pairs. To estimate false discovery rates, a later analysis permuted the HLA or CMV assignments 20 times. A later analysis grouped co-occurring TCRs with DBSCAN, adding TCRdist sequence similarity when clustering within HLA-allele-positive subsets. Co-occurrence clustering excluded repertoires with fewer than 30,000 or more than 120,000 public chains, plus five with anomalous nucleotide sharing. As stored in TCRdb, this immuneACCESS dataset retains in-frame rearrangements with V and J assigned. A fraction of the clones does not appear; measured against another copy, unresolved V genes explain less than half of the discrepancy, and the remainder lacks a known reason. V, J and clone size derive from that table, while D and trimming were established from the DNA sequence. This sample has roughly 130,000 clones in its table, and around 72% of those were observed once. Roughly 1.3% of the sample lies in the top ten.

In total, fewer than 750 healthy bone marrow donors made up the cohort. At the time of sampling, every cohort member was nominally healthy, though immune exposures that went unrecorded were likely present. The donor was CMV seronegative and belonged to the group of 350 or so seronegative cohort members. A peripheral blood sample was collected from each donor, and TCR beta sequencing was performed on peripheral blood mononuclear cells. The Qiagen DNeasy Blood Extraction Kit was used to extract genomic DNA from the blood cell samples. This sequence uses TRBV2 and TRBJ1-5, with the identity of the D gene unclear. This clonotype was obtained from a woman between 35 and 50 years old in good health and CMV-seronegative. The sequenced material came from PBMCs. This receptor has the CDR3 CASSAQSPGNQPQHF. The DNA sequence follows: TGTGCCAGCAGTGCACAGAGTCCGGGCAATCAGCCCCAGCATTTT. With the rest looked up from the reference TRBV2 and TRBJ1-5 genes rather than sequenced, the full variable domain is EPEVTQTPSHQVTQMGQEVILRCVPISNHLYFYWYRQILGQKVEFLVSFYNNEISEKSEIFDDQFSVERPDGSNFTLKIRSTKLEDSAMYFCASSAQSPGNQPQHFGDGTRLSIL.